Following are 2 T cell receptor beta chains from one sample sequenced in a study of blood T cell repertoires in COVID-19. This table comes from immunoSEQ multiplex PCR, and its TCRdb copy is limited to in-frame clones, with some not included. The sample shows about 130,000 clones, about 85% of them seen only once. Material for sequencing was peripheral blood. The receptors derive from an older man with acute or convalescent COVID-19.

The chain carries TRBV6-5 and TRBJ2-2; D unclear. The CDR3 is 13 residues long. V lost 7 bases and J 5 bases, leaving 11 bases between the germline ends. CDR1 is MNHEY and CDR2 is SVGAGI in the germline V gene. The CDR3 DNA sequence: TGTGCCAGCACAAGAGAGGTGACCGGGGAGCTGTTTTTT. The encoded protein is CASTREVTGELFF.

This chain uses TRBV5-8 with TRBJ1-1; 7 bases line up with TRBD1. After removal of 4 bases from V and 1 base from J, the junction contained 4 bases not matched to a gene. The germline CDR1 and CDR2 sequences are SGHTS and YDEGEE. This CDR3 comprises 14 residues. CDR3 amino acids: CASSPRDRNTEAFF. The CDR3 bases are TGTGCCAGCAGCCCCAGGGACAGGAACACTGAAGCTTTCTTT. Based on the CDR3 plus reference TRBV5-8 and TRBJ1-1, the full variable domain is EAGVTQSPTHLIKTRGQQATLRCSPISGHTSVYWYQQALGLGLQFLLWYDEGEERNRGNFPPRFSGRQFPNYSSELNVNALELEDSALYLCASSPRDRNTEAFFGQGTRLTVV.